The sequence of this T cell receptor beta chain was determined in a study of blood T cells in healthy people across ages. Study results and limitations: Higher naive T cell percentage went strongly together with higher TCR beta diversity. Age showed a roughly linear inverse relationship with TCR beta diversity per million T cells. It was the long-lived donors that had more naive CD4+ cells and higher diversity than aged donors.

Regarding this clonotype: Its antigen remains unidentified.

A sample-barcoded 5' primer and a J-beta primer mix were used in a second PCR of about 6 to 11 cycles. Via MiXCR, TCRdb re-called the 5' RACE reads, giving one row per CDR3 protein. The table shows around 2 million distinct CDR3 sequences, with roughly two fifths occurring only once. Germline V gene lookup returns CDR1 MNHEY and CDR2 SMNVEV (reference sequence). The CDR3 runs 14 residues. The junction had 8 bases not matched to a gene; V was cut back by 6 bases and J by 3 bases. There were healthy Caucasian individuals from Russia, aged about 6 to 90, serving as donors. Sequencing was carried out using blood. The receptor's source is a human donor in good health. The J gene is TRBJ2-7, the V gene TRBV27; TRBD1 agrees at 7 bases. Here the CDR3 DNA reads TGTGCCAGCAGGTTAACGGACAGGTACTACGAGCAGTACTTC. Protein product: CASRLTDRYYEQYF.